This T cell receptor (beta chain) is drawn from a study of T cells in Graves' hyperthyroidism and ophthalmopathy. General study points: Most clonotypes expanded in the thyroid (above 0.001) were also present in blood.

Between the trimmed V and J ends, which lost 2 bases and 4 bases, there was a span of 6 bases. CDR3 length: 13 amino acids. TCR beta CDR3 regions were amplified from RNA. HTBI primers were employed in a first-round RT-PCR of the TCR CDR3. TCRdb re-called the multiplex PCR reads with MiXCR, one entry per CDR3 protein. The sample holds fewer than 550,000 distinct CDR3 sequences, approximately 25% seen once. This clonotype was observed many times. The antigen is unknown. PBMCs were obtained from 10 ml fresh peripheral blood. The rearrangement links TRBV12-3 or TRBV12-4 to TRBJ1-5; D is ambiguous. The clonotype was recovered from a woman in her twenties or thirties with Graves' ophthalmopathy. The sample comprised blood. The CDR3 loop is CASSLRRNQPQHF. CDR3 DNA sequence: TGTGCCAGCAGTTTACGGCGAAATCAGCCCCAGCATTTT.